The clone carrying this T cell receptor beta chain appeared many times. These data originate in a study of human T cells and chemical hapten exposure. Germline V gene data show CDR1 as SGHTA and CDR2 as FQGTGA. V was pared by 3 bases and J by 0 bases, with 3 bases between. The CDR3 covers 13 residues. The time point is: patch test 2, 6 weeks after DPC sensitization. Treatment described: therapeutic diphenylcyclopropenone sensitization with weekly scalp DPC. TCRdb recomputed calls from the RACE reads with MiXCR, one row per CDR3 protein. The sample carries about 96,000 distinct CDR3 sequences, approximately 8.6% recorded once.

The V call is TRBV7-3, the J call TRBJ1-5; D is unresolved. The TCR was taken from a woman between 40 and 55 years old with alopecia areata. Some clones in this sample may be carry-over from other donors' samples. The sequencing used whole blood, collected in connection with sensitization to the hapten diphenylcyclopropenone (DPC). The CDR3 DNA reads as TGTGCCAGCAGCTTGGATAGCAATCAGCCCCAGCATTTT. Amino acid sequence: CASSLDSNQPQHF.